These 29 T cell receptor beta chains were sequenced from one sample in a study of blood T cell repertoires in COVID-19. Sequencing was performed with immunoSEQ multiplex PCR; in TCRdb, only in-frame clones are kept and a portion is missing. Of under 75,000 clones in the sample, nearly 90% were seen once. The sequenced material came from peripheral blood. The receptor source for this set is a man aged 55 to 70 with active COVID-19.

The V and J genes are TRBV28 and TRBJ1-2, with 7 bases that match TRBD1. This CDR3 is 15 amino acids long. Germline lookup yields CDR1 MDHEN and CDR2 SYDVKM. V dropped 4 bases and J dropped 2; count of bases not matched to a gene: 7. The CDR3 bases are TGTGCCAGCAGTTCTCGGACAGGAGAAAACTATGGCTACACCTTC. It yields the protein CASSSRTGENYGYTF.

The CDR3 DNA follows: TGTGCCAGCAGCGTAGACAGGGGGACGAACTATGGCTACACCTTC. It specifies CASSVDRGTNYGYTF. This chain uses TRBV7-2 with TRBJ1-2, with TRBD1 identical over 9 bases. The trim removed 5 bases at V and 2 bases at J, leaving 6 bases unmatched. This CDR3 spans 15 amino acids. CDR1 is SGHTA and CDR2 is FQGNSA in the germline V gene.

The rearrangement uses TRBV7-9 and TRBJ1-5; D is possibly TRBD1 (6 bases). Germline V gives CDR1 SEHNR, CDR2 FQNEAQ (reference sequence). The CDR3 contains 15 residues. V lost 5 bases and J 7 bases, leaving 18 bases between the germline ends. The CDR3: CASSPEGGAGQPQHF. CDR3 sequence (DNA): TGTGCCAGCAGCCCCGAGGGGGGGGCGGGACAGCCCCAGCATTTT. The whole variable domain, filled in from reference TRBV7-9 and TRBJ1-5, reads DTGVSQNPRHKITKRGQNVTFRCDPISEHNRLYWYRQTLGQGPEFLTYFQNEAQLEKSRLLSDRFSAERPKGSFSTLEIQRTEQGDSAMYLCASSPEGGAGQPQHFGDGTRLSIL.

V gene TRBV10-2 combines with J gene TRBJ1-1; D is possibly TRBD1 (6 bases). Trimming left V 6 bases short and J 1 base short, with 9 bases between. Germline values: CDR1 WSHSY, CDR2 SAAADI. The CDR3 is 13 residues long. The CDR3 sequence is CASSLTGNTEAFF. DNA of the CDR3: TGCGCCAGCAGCCTGACAGGGAACACTGAAGCTTTCTTT.

The CDR3 DNA sequence: TGTGCCAGCAGTCCCTACTACACAGATACGCAGTATTTT. Its protein is CASSPYYTDTQYF. The V gene is TRBV6-5, the J gene TRBJ2-3; D is uncertain. Germline CDR1 reads MNHEY; CDR2 reads SVGAGI. With 5 bases removed from V and 2 bases from J, the gap between germline ends came to 8 bases. This CDR3 region has 13 residues.

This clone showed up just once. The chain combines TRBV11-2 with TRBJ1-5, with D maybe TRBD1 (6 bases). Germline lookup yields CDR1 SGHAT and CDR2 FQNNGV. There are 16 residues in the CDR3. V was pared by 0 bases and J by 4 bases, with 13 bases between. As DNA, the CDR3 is TGTGCCAGCAGCTTAGATCGGAGGCAGGGGAATCAGCCCCAGCATTTT. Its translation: CASSLDRRQGNQPQHF.

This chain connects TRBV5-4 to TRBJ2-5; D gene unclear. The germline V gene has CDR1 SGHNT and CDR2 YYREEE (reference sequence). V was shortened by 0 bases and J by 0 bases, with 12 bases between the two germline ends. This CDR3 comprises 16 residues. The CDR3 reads CASSLAGSQYQETQYF. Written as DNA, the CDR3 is TGTGCCAGCAGCTTGGCCGGGTCCCAGTACCAAGAGACCCAGTACTTC.

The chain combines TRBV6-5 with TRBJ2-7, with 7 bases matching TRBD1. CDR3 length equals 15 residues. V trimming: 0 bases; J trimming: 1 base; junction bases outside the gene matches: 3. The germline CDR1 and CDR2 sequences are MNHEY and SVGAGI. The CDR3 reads CASSYSGTASYEQYF. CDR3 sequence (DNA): TGTGCCAGCAGTTACTCCGGGACAGCTTCCTACGAGCAGTACTTC.

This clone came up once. The CDR3 nucleotides read TGTGCCAGCAGTTACGACAGCAATGGCTACACCTTC. Encoded protein: CASSYDSNGYTF. The rearrangement joins TRBV6-2 or TRBV6-3 to TRBJ1-2; tentatively, D is TRBD1 (5 bases). The germline V gene encodes CDR1 MNHEY and CDR2 SVGEGT. This CDR3 is 12 amino acids long. V lost 2 bases to trimming and J lost 6 bases, with 7 bases between them.

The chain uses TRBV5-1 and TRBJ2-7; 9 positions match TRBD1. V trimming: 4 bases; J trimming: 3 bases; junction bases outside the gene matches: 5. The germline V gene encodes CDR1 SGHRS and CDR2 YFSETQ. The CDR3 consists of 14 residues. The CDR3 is CASSPGGQGYEQYF. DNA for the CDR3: TGCGCCAGCAGCCCGGGGGGACAGGGCTACGAGCAGTACTTC. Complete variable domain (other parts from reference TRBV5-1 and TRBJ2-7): KAGVTQTPRYLIKTRGQQVTLSCSPISGHRSVSWYQQTPGQGLQFLFEYFSETQRNKGNFPGRFSGRQFSNSRSEMNVSTLELGDSALYLCASSPGGQGYEQYFGPGTRLTVT.

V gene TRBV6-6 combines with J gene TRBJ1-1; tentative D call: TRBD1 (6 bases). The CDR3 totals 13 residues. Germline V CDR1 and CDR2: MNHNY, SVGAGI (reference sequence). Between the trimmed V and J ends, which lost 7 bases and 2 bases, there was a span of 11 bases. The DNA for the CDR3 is TGTGCCAGCACCTGGACAGATAACACTGAAGCTTTCTTT. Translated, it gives CASTWTDNTEAFF.

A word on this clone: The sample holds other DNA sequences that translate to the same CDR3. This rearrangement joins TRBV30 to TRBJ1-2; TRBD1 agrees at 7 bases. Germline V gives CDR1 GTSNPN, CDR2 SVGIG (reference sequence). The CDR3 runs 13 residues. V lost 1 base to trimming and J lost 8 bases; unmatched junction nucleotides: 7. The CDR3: CAWSATGAGGYTF. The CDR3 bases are TGTGCCTGGAGTGCCACAGGGGCGGGGGGCTACACCTTC.

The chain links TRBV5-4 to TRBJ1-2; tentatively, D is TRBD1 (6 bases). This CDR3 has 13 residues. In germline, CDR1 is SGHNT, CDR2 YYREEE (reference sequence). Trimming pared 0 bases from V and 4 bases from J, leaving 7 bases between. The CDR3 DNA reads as TGTGCCAGCAGCTTGGTAGGGGGCTATGGCTACACCTTC. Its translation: CASSLVGGYGYTF.

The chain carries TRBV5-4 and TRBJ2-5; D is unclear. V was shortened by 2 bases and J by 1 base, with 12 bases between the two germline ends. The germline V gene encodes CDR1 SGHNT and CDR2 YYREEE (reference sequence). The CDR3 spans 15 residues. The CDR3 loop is CASSFWASVQETQYF. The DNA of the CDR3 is TGTGCCAGCAGCTTCTGGGCTTCGGTCCAAGAGACCCAGTACTTC.

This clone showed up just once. CDR3 amino acids: CSSLGMGFRSGRGTDTQYF. In nucleotides, the CDR3 is TGCAGCTCCCTCGGGATGGGGTTTCGGTCCGGGCGCGGCACAGATACGCAGTATTTT. This chain connects TRBV29-1 to TRBJ2-3; TRBD2 might be the D (5 bases). Germline CDR1 and CDR2: SQVTM and ANQGSEA. The CDR3 loop spans 19 amino acids. Trimming stripped 8 bases from V and 1 base from J, with 31 bases between.

CDR3 in amino acids: CASSFYQGNSPLHF. Written as DNA, the CDR3 is TGTGCCAGCAGTTTTTATCAGGGTAATTCACCCCTCCACTTT. The rearrangement joins TRBV28 to TRBJ1-6, with D possibly being TRBD1 (5 bases). The CDR3 spans 14 residues. Germline lookup yields CDR1 MDHEN and CDR2 SYDVKM. V shed 3 bases and J shed 6 bases, with 9 bases lying between them.

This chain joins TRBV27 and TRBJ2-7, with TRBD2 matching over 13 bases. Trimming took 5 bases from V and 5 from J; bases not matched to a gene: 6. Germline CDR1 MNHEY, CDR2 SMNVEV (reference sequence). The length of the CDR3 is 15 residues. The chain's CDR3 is CASSKGLAGVNEQYF. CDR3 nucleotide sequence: TGTGCCAGCAGTAAAGGACTAGCGGGGGTCAACGAGCAGTACTTC.

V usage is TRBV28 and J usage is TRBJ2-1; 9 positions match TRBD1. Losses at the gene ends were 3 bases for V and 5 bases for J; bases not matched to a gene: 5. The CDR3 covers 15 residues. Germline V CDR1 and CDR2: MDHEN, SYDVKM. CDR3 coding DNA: TGTGCCAGCAGTTTGACAGGGGGTCAGCACAATGAGCAGTTCTTC. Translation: CASSLTGGQHNEQFF.

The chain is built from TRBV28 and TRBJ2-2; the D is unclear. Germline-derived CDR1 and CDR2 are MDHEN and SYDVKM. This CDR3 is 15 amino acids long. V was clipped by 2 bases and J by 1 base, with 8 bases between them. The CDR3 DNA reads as TGTGCCAGCAGTTTAGGCTTCATGAACACCGGGGAGCTGTTTTTT. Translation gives CASSLGFMNTGELFF.

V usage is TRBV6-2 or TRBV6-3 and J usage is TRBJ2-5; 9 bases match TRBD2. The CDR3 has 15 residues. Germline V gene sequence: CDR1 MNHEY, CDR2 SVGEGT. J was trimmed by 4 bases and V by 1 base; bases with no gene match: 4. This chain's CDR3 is CASSYLVAGVETQYF. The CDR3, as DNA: TGTGCCAGCAGTTACTTGGTAGCGGGAGTAGAGACCCAGTACTTC.

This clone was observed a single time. The CDR3 nucleotides are TGCGCCAGCAGCTGGCTGTCGGCGGGGGGCTCCTACAATGAGCAGTTCTTC. Its protein product is CASSWLSAGGSYNEQFF. The chain carries TRBV5-1 and TRBJ2-1; 8 bases are shared with TRBD2. The CDR3 sequence is 17 residues long. V gave up 3 bases and J gave up 0 bases; unmatched junction bases: 8. CDR1 SGHRS and CDR2 YFSETQ come from the germline V gene.

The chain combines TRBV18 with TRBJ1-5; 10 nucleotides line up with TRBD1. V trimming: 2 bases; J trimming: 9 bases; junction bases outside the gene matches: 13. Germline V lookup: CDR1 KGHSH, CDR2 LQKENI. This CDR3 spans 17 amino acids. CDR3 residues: CASSPRPGQGTAGPQHF. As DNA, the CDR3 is TGTGCCAGCTCACCAAGACCGGGACAGGGGACGGCAGGGCCCCAGCATTTT.

The CDR3: CASSLGTGGREKLFF. The CDR3 DNA sequence: TGTGCCAGCAGCTTGGGGACAGGGGGTCGGGAAAAACTGTTTTTT. The chain carries TRBV5-4 and TRBJ1-4, with TRBD1 matching over 10 bases. The CDR3 contains 15 residues. Germline-derived CDR1 and CDR2 are SGHNT and YYREEE (reference sequence). With V trimmed by 0 bases and J by 8 bases, 4 bases remained unmatched.

For the CDR3, the DNA is TGTGCCAGCAGTTACTCGACTAGCAATGAGCAGTTCTTC. This codes for CASSYSTSNEQFF. This chain joins TRBV12-3 or TRBV12-4 and TRBJ2-1; D is perhaps TRBD2 (6 bases). The CDR3 spans 13 residues. V lost 4 bases and J lost 6, with 10 bases in between.

CDR3 in amino acids: CASSQDGDNYEQYF. Here the CDR3 DNA reads TGTGCCAGCAGCCAAGATGGAGATAACTACGAGCAGTACTTC. This chain links TRBV14 with TRBJ2-7; unclear D gene. Germline lookup yields CDR1 SGHDN and CDR2 FVKESK. V shed 0 bases and J shed 3 bases, with 9 bases lying between them. The CDR3 sequence is 14 residues long.

The CDR3 coding sequence is TGCGCCAGCAGATCCGGGACAGATTCACCCCTCCACTTT. Its protein product is CASRSGTDSPLHF. The chain links TRBV5-1 to TRBJ1-6, with 7 bases lining up with TRBD1. The germline CDR1 and CDR2 sequences are SGHRS and YFSETQ. CDR3 length: 13 residues. With 5 bases clipped from V and 8 bases from J, the junction kept 4 bases outside the gene matches.

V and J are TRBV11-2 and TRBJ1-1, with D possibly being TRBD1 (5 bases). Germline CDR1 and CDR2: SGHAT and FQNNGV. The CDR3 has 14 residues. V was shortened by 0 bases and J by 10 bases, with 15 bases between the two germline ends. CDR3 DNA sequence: TGTGCCAGCAGCTTAGACCGGGGGTCGACATCAGCTTTCTTT. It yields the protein CASSLDRGSTSAFF.

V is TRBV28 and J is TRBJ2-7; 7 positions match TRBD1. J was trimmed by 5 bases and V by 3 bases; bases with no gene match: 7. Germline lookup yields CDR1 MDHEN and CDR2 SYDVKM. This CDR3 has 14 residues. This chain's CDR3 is CASSFGQGVNEQYF. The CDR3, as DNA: TGTGCCAGCAGTTTTGGCCAGGGGGTCAACGAGCAGTACTTC. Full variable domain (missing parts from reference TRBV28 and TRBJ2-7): DVKVTQSSRYLVKRTGEKVFLECVQDMDHENMFWYRQDPGLGLRLIYFSYDVKMKEKGDIPEGYSVSREKKERFSLILESASTNQTSMYLCASSFGQGVNEQYFGPGTRLTVT.

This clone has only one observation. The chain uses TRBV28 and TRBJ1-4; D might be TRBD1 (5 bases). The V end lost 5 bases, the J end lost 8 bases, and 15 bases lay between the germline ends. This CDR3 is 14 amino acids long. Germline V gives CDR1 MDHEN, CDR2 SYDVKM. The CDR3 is CASSAGWEAEKLFF. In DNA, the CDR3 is TGTGCCAGCAGTGCAGGGTGGGAAGCGGAAAAACTGTTTTTT.